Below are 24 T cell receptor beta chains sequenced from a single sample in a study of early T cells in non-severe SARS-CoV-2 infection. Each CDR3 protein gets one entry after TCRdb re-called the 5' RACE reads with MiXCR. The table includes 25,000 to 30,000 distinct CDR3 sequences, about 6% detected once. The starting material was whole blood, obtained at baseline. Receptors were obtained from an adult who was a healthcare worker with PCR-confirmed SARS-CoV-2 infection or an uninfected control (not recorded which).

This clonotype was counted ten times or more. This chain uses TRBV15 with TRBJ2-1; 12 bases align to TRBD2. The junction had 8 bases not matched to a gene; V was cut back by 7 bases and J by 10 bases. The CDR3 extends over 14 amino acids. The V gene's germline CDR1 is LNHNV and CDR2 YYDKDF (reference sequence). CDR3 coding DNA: TGTGCCACCAACCCTAGCGGGAGGGCCGAAGAGCAGTTCTTC. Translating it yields CATNPSGRAEEQFF.

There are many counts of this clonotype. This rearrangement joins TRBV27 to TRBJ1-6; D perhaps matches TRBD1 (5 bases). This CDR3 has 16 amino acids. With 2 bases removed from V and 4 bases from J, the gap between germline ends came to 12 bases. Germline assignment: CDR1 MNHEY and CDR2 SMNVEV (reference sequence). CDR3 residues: CASSLGGGSYNSPLHF. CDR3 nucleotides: TGTGCCAGCAGTTTAGGTGGGGGGAGTTATAATTCACCCCTCCACTTT.

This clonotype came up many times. The CDR3 nucleotides read TGCGCCAGCAGAACTGGACTAGCGGTCTACGAGCAGTACTTC. Amino acid sequence: CASRTGLAVYEQYF. The chain joins TRBV5-1 to TRBJ2-7, with 10 positions matching TRBD2. J was trimmed by 3 bases and V by 5 bases; bases with no gene match: 5. Per the germline V gene, CDR1 is SGHRS and CDR2 is YFSETQ. The CDR3 spans 14 residues.

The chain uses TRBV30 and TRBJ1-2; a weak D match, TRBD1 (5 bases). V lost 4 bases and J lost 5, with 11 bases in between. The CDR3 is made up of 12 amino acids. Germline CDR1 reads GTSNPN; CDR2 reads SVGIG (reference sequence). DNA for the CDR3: TGTGCCTGGACTCGAGGGGCTTATGGCTACACCTTC. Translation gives CAWTRGAYGYTF.

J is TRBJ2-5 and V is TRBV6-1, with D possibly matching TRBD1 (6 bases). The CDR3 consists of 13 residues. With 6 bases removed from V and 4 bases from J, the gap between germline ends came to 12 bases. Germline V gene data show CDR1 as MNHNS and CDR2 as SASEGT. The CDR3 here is CASRPTGIETQYF. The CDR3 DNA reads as TGTGCCAGCAGACCTACAGGGATAGAGACCCAGTACTTC.

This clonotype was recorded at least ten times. CDR3 residues: CSVTVRVNTEAFF. CDR3 coding DNA: TGCAGCGTTACGGTTAGGGTAAACACTGAAGCTTTCTTT. The rearrangement links TRBV29-1 to TRBJ1-1, with unresolved D. The germline V gene has CDR1 SQVTM and CDR2 ANQGSEA. V dropped 5 bases and J dropped 2 bases, with 12 bases sitting between them. The CDR3 runs to 13 residues.

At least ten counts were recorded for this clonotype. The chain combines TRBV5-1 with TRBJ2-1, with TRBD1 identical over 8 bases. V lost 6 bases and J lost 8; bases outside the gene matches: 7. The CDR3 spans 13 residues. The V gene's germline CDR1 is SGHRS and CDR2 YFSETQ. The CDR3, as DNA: TGCGCCAGCAAACCACACAGGGGGTATGAGCAGTTCTTC. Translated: CASKPHRGYEQFF.

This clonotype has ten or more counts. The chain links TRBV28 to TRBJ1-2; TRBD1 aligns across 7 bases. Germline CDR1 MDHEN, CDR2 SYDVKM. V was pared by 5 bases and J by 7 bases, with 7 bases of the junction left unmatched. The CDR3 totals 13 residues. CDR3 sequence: CASSPPRGFGYTF. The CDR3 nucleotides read TGTGCCAGCAGTCCGCCCAGGGGGTTTGGCTACACCTTC.

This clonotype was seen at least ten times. CDR3: CASSFWTDPNTEAFF. The CDR3 DNA reads as TGTGCCAGCAGCTTTTGGACGGACCCGAACACTGAAGCTTTCTTT. The gene calls are TRBV7-9 and TRBJ1-1; D is unresolved. Deletions cut 3 bases from V and 1 base from J, with 12 bases between. Germline V gives CDR1 SEHNR, CDR2 FQNEAQ (reference sequence). This CDR3 comprises 15 residues.

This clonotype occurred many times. CDR3 in DNA: TGTGCCAGTAGTATAAGGCACAGCGAAAAACTGTTTTTT. It is translated as CASSIRHSEKLFF. This chain connects TRBV19 to TRBJ1-4; D gene ambiguous. Germline V CDR1 and CDR2: LNHDA, SQIVND (reference sequence). V lost 2 bases, J lost 8 bases, and 9 bases lay in between. The CDR3 length is 13 residues.

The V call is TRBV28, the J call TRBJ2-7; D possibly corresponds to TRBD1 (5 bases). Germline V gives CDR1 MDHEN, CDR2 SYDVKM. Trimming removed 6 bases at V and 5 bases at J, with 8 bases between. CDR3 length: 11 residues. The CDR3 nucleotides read TGTGCCAGCAGCCTCAGGGACGAGCAGTACTTC. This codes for CASSLRDEQYF.

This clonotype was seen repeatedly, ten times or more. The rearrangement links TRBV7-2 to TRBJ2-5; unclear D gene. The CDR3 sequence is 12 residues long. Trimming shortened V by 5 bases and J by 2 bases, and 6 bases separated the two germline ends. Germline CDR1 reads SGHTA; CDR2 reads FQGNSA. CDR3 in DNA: TGTGCCAGCAGCCCTGGACAAGAGACCCAGTACTTC. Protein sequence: CASSPGQETQYF.

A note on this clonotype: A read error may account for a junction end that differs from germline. The CDR3 protein is CVSSLTRSRTDTQYF. The CDR3 coding sequence is TGTGTCAGCAGCTTAACGAGATCTCGCACAGATACGCAGTATTTT. The rearrangement uses TRBV7-3 and TRBJ2-3; D not resolved. The germline V gene encodes CDR1 SGHTA and CDR2 FQGTGA. The CDR3 runs to 15 residues.

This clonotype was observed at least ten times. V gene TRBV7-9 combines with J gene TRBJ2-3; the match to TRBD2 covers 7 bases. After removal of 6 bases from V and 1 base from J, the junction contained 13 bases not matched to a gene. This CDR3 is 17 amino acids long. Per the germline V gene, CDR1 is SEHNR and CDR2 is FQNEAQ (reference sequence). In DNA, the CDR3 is TGTGCCAGCAGTACTACCCTCGGTGGGGGGGGCACAGATACGCAGTATTTT. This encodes CASSTTLGGGGTDTQYF.

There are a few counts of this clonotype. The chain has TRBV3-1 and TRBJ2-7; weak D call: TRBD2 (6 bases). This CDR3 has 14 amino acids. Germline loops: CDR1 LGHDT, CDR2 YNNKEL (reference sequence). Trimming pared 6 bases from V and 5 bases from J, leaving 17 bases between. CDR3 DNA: TGTGCCAGCAGACTCGAATGGGGGGAACACGAGCAGTACTTC. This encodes CASRLEWGEHEQYF.

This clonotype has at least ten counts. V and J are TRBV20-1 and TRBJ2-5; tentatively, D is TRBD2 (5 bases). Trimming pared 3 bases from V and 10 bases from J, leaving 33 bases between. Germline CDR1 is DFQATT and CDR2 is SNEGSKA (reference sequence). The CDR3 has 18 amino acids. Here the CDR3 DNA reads TGCAGTGCTAGTTCCTTACTCCTCCCCCGGCCAGGCCCGCGGGTCCAGTACTTC. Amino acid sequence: CSASSLLLPRPGPRVQYF.

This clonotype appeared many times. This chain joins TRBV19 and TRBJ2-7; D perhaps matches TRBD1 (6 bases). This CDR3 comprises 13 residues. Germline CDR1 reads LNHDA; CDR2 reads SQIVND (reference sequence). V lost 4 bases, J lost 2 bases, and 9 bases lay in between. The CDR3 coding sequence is TGTGCCAGTAGTACTACAGGGACCTACGAGCAGTACTTC. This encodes CASSTTGTYEQYF.

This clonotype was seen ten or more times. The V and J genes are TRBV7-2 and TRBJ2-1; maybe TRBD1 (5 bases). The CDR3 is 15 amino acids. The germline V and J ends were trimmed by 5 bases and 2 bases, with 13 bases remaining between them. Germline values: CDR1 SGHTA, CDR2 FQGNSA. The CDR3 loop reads CASSVQASAYNEQFF. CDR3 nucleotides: TGTGCCAGCAGCGTACAGGCGTCTGCCTACAATGAGCAGTTCTTC.

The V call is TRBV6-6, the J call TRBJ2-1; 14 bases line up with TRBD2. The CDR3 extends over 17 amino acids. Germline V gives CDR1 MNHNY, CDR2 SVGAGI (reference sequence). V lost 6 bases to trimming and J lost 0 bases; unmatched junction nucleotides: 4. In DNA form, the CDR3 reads TGTGCCAGCAGATCAGGGACTAGCGGGAGCTCCTACAATGAGCAGTTCTTC. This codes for CASRSGTSGSSYNEQFF.

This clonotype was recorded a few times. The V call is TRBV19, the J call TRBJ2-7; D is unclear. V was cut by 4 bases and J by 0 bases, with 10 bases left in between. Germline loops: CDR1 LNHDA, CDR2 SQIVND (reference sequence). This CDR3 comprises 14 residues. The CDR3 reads CASSRDTGSYEQYF. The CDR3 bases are TGTGCCAGTAGTAGAGATACTGGCTCCTACGAGCAGTACTTC. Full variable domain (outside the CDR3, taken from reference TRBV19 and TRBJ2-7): DGGITQSPKYLFRKEGQNVTLSCEQNLNHDAMYWYRQDPGQGLRLIYYSQIVNDFQKGDIAEGYSVSREKKESFPLTVTSAQKNPTAFYLCASSRDTGSYEQYFGPGTRLTVT.

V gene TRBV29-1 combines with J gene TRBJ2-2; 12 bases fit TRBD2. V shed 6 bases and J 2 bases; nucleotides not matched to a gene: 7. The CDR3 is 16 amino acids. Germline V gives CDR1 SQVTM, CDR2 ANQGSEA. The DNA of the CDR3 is TGCAGCGTCCGGACTAGCGGGAATGCAAACACCGGGGAGCTGTTTTTT. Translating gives CSVRTSGNANTGELFF.

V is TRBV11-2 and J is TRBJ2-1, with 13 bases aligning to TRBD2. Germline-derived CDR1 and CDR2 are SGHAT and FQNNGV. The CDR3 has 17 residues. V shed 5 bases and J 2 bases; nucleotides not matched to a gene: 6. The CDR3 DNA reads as TGTGCCAGCAGCAACCGACTAGCGGGAGGCGCCTACAATGAGCAGTTCTTC. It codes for CASSNRLAGGAYNEQFF.

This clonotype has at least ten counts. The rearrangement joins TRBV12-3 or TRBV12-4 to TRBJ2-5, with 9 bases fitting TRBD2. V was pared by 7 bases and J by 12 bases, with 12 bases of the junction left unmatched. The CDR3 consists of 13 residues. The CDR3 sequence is CASIPERGVAKYF. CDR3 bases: TGTGCCAGCATTCCAGAGCGGGGGGTAGCCAAGTACTTC.

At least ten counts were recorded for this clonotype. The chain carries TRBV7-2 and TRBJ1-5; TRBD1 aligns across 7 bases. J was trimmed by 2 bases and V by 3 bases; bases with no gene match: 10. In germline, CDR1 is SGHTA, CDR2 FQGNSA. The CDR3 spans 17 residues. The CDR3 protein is CASSFSQGVMGNQPQHF. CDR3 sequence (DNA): TGTGCCAGCAGCTTTTCTCAGGGGGTTATGGGCAATCAGCCCCAGCATTTT.